A selection of T cell receptor beta chains follows, all from one sample in a study of radiotherapy plus CTLA-4 blockade in lung cancer. The method was immunoSEQ multiplex PCR; TCRdb's version includes in-frame clones alone and lacks a portion of them. This table has roughly 110,000 clones, approximately 80% appearing once. Sample: peripheral blood, taken from a patient treated with radiotherapy plus ipilimumab. These receptors were taken from a human donor with non-small cell lung cancer that progressed on radiotherapy plus ipilimumab. Some clones in this sample may be carry-over from other donors' samples. CDR3s include the opening cysteine and the closing phenylalanine or tryptophan.

j_call | v_call | cdr3_aa
TRBJ1-2 | TRBV5-3 | CARSQELRTGDGYTF
TRBJ1-5 | TRBV7-8 | CASSWGVNQPQHF
TRBJ2-7 | TRBV7-8 | CASSLYHEQYF
TRBJ1-6 | TRBV28 | CASSLYLRVSPLHF
TRBJ2-2 | TRBV7-6 | CASSLETGANTGELFF
TRBJ1-6 | TRBV5-4 | CASSLDSLNSPLHF
TRBJ2-5 | TRBV4-3 | CASSQVVRSGRETQYF
TRBJ2-2 | TRBV18 | CASSSGGPGNTGELFF
TRBJ2-2 | TRBV9 | CASSVRNRVGNGELFF
TRBJ2-1 | TRBV7-2 | CAITTGSSYNEQFF
TRBJ2-3 | TRBV9 | CASSVGGTNTDTQYF
TRBJ2-7 | TRBV7-2 | CASSPDRIYEQYF
TRBJ2-7 | TRBV6-1 | CASSVQGPYEQYF
TRBJ1-1 | TRBV7-2 | CASSSKTGRMNTEAFF
TRBJ1-1 | TRBV5-4 | CASRGDRGQVYTEAFF
TRBJ1-5 | TRBV6-6 | CASRTGTANQPQHF
TRBJ2-3 | TRBV7-2 | CASSPGTSGGIADTQYF
TRBJ1-1 | TRBV4-1 | CASRQGAAKKNTEAFF
TRBJ1-6 | TRBV15 | CATSRSSNRGEAPLHF
TRBJ2-1 | TRBV27 | CASSRTPSSYNEQFF
TRBJ1-2 | TRBV6-1 | CASSEGGRSYGYTF
TRBJ2-7 | TRBV2 | CASSGDTTYEQYF
TRBJ2-7 | TRBV5-6 | CASSLDGDEQYF
TRBJ1-5 | TRBV19 | CASNTGRARHQPQHF
TRBJ2-1 | TRBV7-6 | CASSSRTGTNEQFF
TRBJ2-7 | TRBV6-6 | CASSYSGGAFSYEQYF
TRBJ2-7 | TRBV5-4 | CASSLRGRSSYEQYF
TRBJ1-6 | TRBV5-5 | CASSLGRGHNSPLHF
TRBJ2-3 | TRBV29-1 | CSVVRRGADTQYF
TRBJ2-5 | TRBV29-1 | CSVRGQPGETQYF
TRBJ1-2 | TRBV27 | CASSAGQGRGLGGYTF
TRBJ2-4 | TRBV5-5 | CASSLVSGENIQYF
TRBJ1-2 | TRBV30 | CAWSPVHNYGYTF
TRBJ1-4 | TRBV30 | CAWRGMGLANEKLFF
TRBJ2-1 | TRBV6-6 | CASSPLDRVGEQFF
TRBJ2-7 | TRBV11-2 | CASSVGTGGYEQYF
TRBJ2-2 | TRBV11-2 | CASSFPSTSGATGELFF
TRBJ2-1 | TRBV5-1 | CASTDRDRGTNEQFF
TRBJ1-2 | TRBV7-9 | CASSTQGKLNYGYTF
TRBJ1-2 | TRBV14 | CASSQAAANYGYTF
TRBJ1-5 | TRBV6-4 | CASSDSPDRGYNQPQHF
TRBJ1-2 | TRBV6-5 | CASKVHNYGYTF
TRBJ1-1 | TRBV19 | CASRLTPNTEAFF
TRBJ2-7 | TRBV29-1 | CSAQSGTGAYEQYF
TRBJ2-7 | TRBV7-6 | CASRLPGSQYEQYF
TRBJ2-5 | TRBV5-1 | CASSSRGGQGQQPQYF
TRBJ1-2 | TRBV6-5 | CASSYDRGRRGYTF
TRBJ2-1 | TRBV27 | CASSSGGVPYNEQFF
TRBJ2-2 | TRBV10-3 | CAISVDGPTGELFF
TRBJ1-2 | TRBV6-5 | CASRTPNYGYTF
TRBJ2-7 | TRBV27 | CASSLSPGPYEQYF
TRBJ1-2 | TRBV19 | CASSIPDRQARVFYYGYTF
TRBJ1-1 | TRBV15 | CATSRPGGMTEAFF
TRBJ1-4 | TRBV5-1 | CASSLAPGSNEKLFF
TRBJ1-4 | TRBV5-1 | CASSLYRASREKLFF
TRBJ1-1 | TRBV6-5 | CASRNPGTQAFF
TRBJ1-5 | TRBV18 | CASSPTGRGQPQHF
TRBJ2-5 | TRBV7-6 | CASKGEETQYF
TRBJ1-2 | TRBV18 | CASSQTGVDGYTF